The clone carrying this TCR beta chain was counted many times. This specimen belongs to a study of tumor-infiltrating lymphocytes in primary liver carcinoma. With 0 bases removed from V and 5 bases from J, the gap between germline ends came to 8 bases. The CDR3 extends over 14 amino acids. In germline, CDR1 is MNHEY, CDR2 SVGAGI. Extraction of RNA together with DNA used roughly 19-31 mg of unsorted bulk tissue. Starting from around 500 ng of total RNA, TCR beta cDNA was produced with a primer in the constant region. For TCR beta, libraries were produced by three nested multiplex PCR rounds using slightly modified ARM-PCR. Use of TRBV1-TRBV30 forward primers with a C-beta reverse primer characterized the first two PCR rounds, which lasted about 10 cycles each. TCRdb re-called the multiplex PCR reads through MiXCR, storing one row per CDR3 protein. The table includes about 120,000 distinct CDR3 sequences, around 60% detected once.

Source material: liver tumor tissue from sampling region 1. Subset meaning: tumor region T1, superior pole. The receptor was isolated from a woman aged 55-69 years with primary liver carcinoma and hepatitis B virus infection. The rearrangement uses TRBV6-5 and TRBJ2-1; D not certain. The CDR3 DNA is TGTGCCAGCAGTTACTCGACACGTGACAATGAGCAGTTCTTC. This gives the protein CASSYSTRDNEQFF.